The 18 T cell receptor beta chains below all came from one sample that was sequenced in a study of T-cell reconstitution after alpha-beta-depleted transplantation in children. Unique molecular identifiers were used to barcode this TCRbeta library. TCRdb passed the PCR reads through MiXCR, listing each CDR3 protein once. The data hold almost 500,000 distinct CDR3 sequences, with roughly a tenth observed a single time. The sample consisted of PBMCs, taken before TCRalphabeta/CD19-depleted stem cell transplant. The receptors stem from a child aged 2 to 9 with inherited bone marrow failure, due to receive a stem cell transplant.

This clonotype has just a few counts. V and J are TRBV5-1 and TRBJ2-4; 9 bases fit TRBD2. V lost 0 bases, J lost 2 bases, and 3 bases stayed unmatched. Germline V gives CDR1 SGHRS, CDR2 YFSETQ. The CDR3 extends over 16 amino acids. CDR3 loop: CASSLGLAASKNIQYF. The CDR3 DNA follows: TGCGCCAGCAGCTTGGGACTAGCGGCCTCCAAAAACATTCAGTACTTC.

The chain recombines TRBV12-3 or TRBV12-4 with TRBJ2-1; TRBD1 agrees at 9 bases. Trimming removed 6 bases from V and 8 bases from J; junction bases left unmatched: 5. There are 13 residues in the CDR3. CDR3 sequence reads: CASRLTGGDEQFF. The CDR3 bases are TGTGCCAGCAGATTGACAGGGGGTGATGAGCAGTTCTTC.

The rearrangement joins TRBV5-6 to TRBJ2-1; D might be TRBD2 (6 bases). The CDR3 contains 12 residues. Trimming shortened V by 7 bases and J by 9 bases, and 14 bases separated the two germline ends. Germline values: CDR1 SGHDT, CDR2 YYEEEE. The CDR3 bases are TGTGCCAGCCTGGAGGGCGTAGGTGAGCAGTTCTTC. It codes for CASLEGVGEQFF.

This clonotype was detected only a few times. This chain links TRBV12-3 or TRBV12-4 with TRBJ1-2; 8 bases agree with TRBD1. V lost 7 bases to trimming and J lost 6 bases; unmatched junction nucleotides: 10. The CDR3 length is 14 residues. The CDR3 DNA follows: TGTGCCAGCAAGCTCCGGACAGGGCCTGATGGCTACACCTTC. Its translation: CASKLRTGPDGYTF.

This clonotype was observed many times. The rearrangement uses TRBV11-2 and TRBJ2-3; possibly TRBD1 for D (6 bases). The CDR3 covers 16 residues. V was clipped by 6 bases and J by 0 bases, with 16 bases between them. Germline CDR1 SGHAT, CDR2 FQNNGV. The DNA of the CDR3 is TGTGCCAGCAGTTCAAACAGGGTTAGGAGCACAGATACGCAGTATTTT. This encodes CASSSNRVRSTDTQYF.

The V call is TRBV24-1, the J call TRBJ2-1; D not certain. Looked up from germline, CDR1 is KGHDR and CDR2 is SFDVKD. CDR3 size: 13 residues. V shed 2 bases and J shed 9 bases, with 10 bases lying between them. The CDR3 reads CATSDWLAGEQFF. As DNA, the CDR3 is TGTGCCACCAGTGATTGGTTAGCAGGTGAGCAGTTCTTC.

In its sample, this clonotype was seen a few times. The J gene is TRBJ2-1, the V gene TRBV5-1, with 7 bases aligning to TRBD2. The germline V gene has CDR1 SGHRS and CDR2 YFSETQ. The CDR3 extends over 15 amino acids. V lost 1 base, J lost 5 bases, and 6 bases stayed unmatched. The CDR3 DNA sequence: TGCGCCAGCAGCTTGACGGGACTAACCAACAATGAGCAGTTCTTC. Its protein is CASSLTGLTNNEQFF.

This clonotype occurred many times. The chain links TRBV7-9 to TRBJ1-2; D remains unclear. This CDR3 has 15 amino acids. The V end lost 7 bases, the J end lost 8 bases, and 23 bases lay between the germline ends. Per the germline V gene, CDR1 is SEHNR and CDR2 is FQNEAQ (reference sequence). The CDR3 region has the DNA TGTGCCAGCACCCGACTGGGGATGCGGGTGGGAGGCTACACCTTC. Translating it yields CASTRLGMRVGGYTF.

The chain joins TRBV30 to TRBJ2-3; perhaps TRBD2 as D (7 bases). Germline lookup yields CDR1 GTSNPN and CDR2 SVGIG (reference sequence). The CDR3 contains 15 residues. V was shortened by 2 bases and J by 2 bases, with 14 bases between the two germline ends. The DNA of the CDR3 is TGTGCCTGGAGTAAGGGGGGGTCCACCACAGATACGCAGTATTTT. Residues: CAWSKGGSTTDTQYF. Filled out from reference TRBV30 and TRBJ2-3, the complete variable domain reads SQTIHQWPATLVQPVGSPLSLECTVEGTSNPNLYWYRQAAGRGLQLLFYSVGIGQISSEVPQNLSASRPQDRQFILSSKKLLLSDSGFYLCAWSKGGSTTDTQYFGPGTRLTVL.

The table lists this clonotype with many counts. The rearrangement uses TRBV11-2 and TRBJ2-3; D tentatively fits TRBD1 or TRBD2 (5 bases each). CDR1 and CDR2 (germline): SGHAT, FQNNGV. CDR3 size: 12 residues. Trimming took off 6 bases at V and 9 bases at J, with 13 bases between the two ends. The CDR3 DNA follows: TGTGCCAGCAGTGAACCGGGACCCACGCAGTATTTT. This gives the protein CASSEPGPTQYF.

This clonotype was detected a few times. In nucleotides, the CDR3 is TGTGCCAGCTTTCCGACAGGGAATGAAAAACTGTTTTTT. Translating it yields CASFPTGNEKLFF. The rearrangement joins TRBV5-5 to TRBJ1-4; 7 bases are shared with TRBD1. V was clipped by 7 bases and J by 5 bases; unmatched bases: 5. The CDR3 is made up of 13 amino acids. Germline CDR1 and CDR2: SGHKS and YYEKEE (reference sequence).

This clonotype has ten or more counts. The rearrangement joins TRBV28 to TRBJ1-1, with D unclear. Trimming removed 3 bases from V and 11 bases from J, with 16 bases in between. The CDR3 is 13 amino acids. Per the germline V gene, CDR1 is MDHEN and CDR2 is SYDVKM. The CDR3 coding sequence is TGTGCCAGCAGTTTCAGAGGGTCCCCCCACGCTTTCTTT. This codes for CASSFRGSPHAFF.

This clonotype was seen at least ten times. This rearrangement joins TRBV7-9 to TRBJ2-7, with D perhaps TRBD1 (5 bases). This CDR3 contains 15 residues. Looked up from germline, CDR1 is SEHNR and CDR2 is FQNEAQ (reference sequence). The germline V and J ends were trimmed by 1 base and 2 bases, with 12 bases remaining between them. The CDR3, as DNA: TGTGCCAGCAGCTTAGGCCCCCAGGGCACCTACGAGCAGTACTTC. It translates to CASSLGPQGTYEQYF.

Notes on this clonotype: A read error may be the cause here, since a much bigger clone is one base away. The chain uses TRBV20-1 and TRBJ2-7; the match to TRBD2 covers 7 bases. The CDR3 length is 14 residues. After removal of 1 base from V and 4 bases from J, the junction contained 7 bases not matched to a gene. CDR1 is DFQATT and CDR2 is SNEGSKA in the germline V gene (reference sequence). CDR3 in amino acids: CSARGTRVWYEQYF. The CDR3 DNA follows: TGCAGTGCTAGAGGGACTAGAGTTTGGTACGAGCAGTACTTC.

In this sample, this clonotype turned up a few times. V gene TRBV18 combines with J gene TRBJ1-6, with TRBD1 identical over 9 bases. CDR1 and CDR2 from the germline V gene are KGHSH and LQKENI. With V trimmed by 1 base and J by 5 bases, 3 bases remained unmatched. This CDR3 has 16 amino acids. CDR3: CASSPQQGADNSPLHF. The CDR3 DNA reads as TGTGCCAGCTCACCACAACAGGGGGCCGATAATTCACCCCTCCACTTT.

This clonotype was detected ten times or more. V and J are TRBV4-3 and TRBJ2-3; D possibly corresponds to TRBD1 (7 bases). Germline V lookup: CDR1 LGHNA, CDR2 YSLEER. The CDR3 length is 14 residues. Trimming took off 4 bases at V and 6 bases at J, with 14 bases between the two ends. The CDR3 protein is CASSRQGGDDTQYF. The CDR3 coding sequence is TGCGCCAGCAGCCGGCAGGGGGGTGACGATACGCAGTATTTT.

This clonotype was seen many times. At one end the junction does not follow the germline gene, possibly because of a read error. The chain is built from TRBV30 and TRBJ2-7; tentative D call: TRBD2 (7 bases). The CDR3 consists of 15 residues. Germline CDR1 reads GTSNPN; CDR2 reads SVGIG (reference sequence). The CDR3 nucleotides read TGTGCCTGGAGTCTCCCGGGACTATCTCGACTCGGGGGGCACTTC. As protein: CAWSLPGLSRLGGHF.

This clonotype was counted many times. The chain joins TRBV29-1 to TRBJ2-3, with TRBD2 matching 11 bases. After removal of 3 bases from V and 2 bases from J, the junction contained 1 base not matched to a gene. The germline V gene encodes CDR1 SQVTM and CDR2 ANQGSEA. The CDR3 loop spans 14 amino acids. The CDR3, as DNA: TGCAGCGTTGAGACTAGCGGGACCACAGATACGCAGTATTTT. This gives the protein CSVETSGTTDTQYF.